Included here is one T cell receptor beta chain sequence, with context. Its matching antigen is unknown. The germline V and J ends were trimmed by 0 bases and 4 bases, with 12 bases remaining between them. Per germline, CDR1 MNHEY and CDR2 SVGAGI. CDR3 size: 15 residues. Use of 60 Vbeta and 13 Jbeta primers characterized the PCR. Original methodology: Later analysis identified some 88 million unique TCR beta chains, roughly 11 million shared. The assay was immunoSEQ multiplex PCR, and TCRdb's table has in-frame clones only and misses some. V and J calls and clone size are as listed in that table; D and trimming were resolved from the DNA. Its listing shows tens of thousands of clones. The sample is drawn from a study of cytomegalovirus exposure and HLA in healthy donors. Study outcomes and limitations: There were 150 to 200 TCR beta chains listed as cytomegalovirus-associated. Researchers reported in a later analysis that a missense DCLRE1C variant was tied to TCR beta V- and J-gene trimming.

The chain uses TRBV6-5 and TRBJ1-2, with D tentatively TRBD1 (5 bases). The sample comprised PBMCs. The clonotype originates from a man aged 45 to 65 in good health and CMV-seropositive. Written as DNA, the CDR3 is TGTGCCAGCAGTTACTCGGCAGGGTTTGGCTATGGCTACACCTTC. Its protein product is CASSYSAGFGYGYTF.